A selection of T cell receptor beta chains follows, all from one sample in a study of cytomegalovirus exposure and HLA in healthy donors. The data were produced by immunoSEQ multiplex PCR, yet TCRdb's version contains in-frame clones alone and is incomplete. The sample has under 250,000 clones, roughly 84% seen once. The sample comprised PBMCs. These TCRs come from a woman aged 18-29 years in good health and CMV-seropositive. Both conserved end residues are part of each CDR3. A D gene is named only where the DNA matches it firmly. Clone size appears in some rows only: once, few, many, or a class for an expanded clone.

j_gene,v_gene,abundance,d_gene,CDR3aa,CDR3nt
TRBJ2-7,TRBV6-1,-,-,CASSVRDKYYEQYF,TGTGCCAGCAGTGTCCGGGACAAATACTACGAGCAGTACTTC
TRBJ1-1,TRBV28,few,-,CASIRTGTEAFF,TGTGCCAGCATCCGGACGGGAACTGAAGCTTTCTTT
TRBJ2-7,TRBV6-1,few,TRBD1,CASSERGTGPYEQYF,TGTGCCAGCAGTGAAAGGGGGACAGGGCCCTACGAGCAGTACTTC
TRBJ2-6,TRBV5-1,-,-,CASSEEGEGANVLTF,TGCGCCAGCAGCGAGGAAGGGGAAGGGGCCAACGTCCTGACTTTC
TRBJ2-7,TRBV13,-,TRBD2,CASSFSGERVNEQYF,TGTGCCAGCAGCTTTAGCGGGGAGAGGGTCAACGAGCAGTACTTC
TRBJ1-5,TRBV19,-,TRBD1,CASSATGEGNQPQHF,TGTGCCAGTAGTGCGACAGGGGAAGGCAATCAGCCCCAGCATTTT
TRBJ2-7,TRBV19,-,TRBD2,CASKTSGITYEQYF,TGTGCCAGTAAGACTAGCGGGATTACCTACGAGCAGTACTTC
TRBJ1-2,TRBV6-6,-,-,CASSPLTGIRYGYTF,TGTGCCAGCAGCCCACTCACAGGGATCCGCTATGGCTACACCTTC
TRBJ2-4,TRBV2,few,-,CASSVEDLNIQYF,TGTGCCAGCAGTGTGGAGGATTTGAACATTCAGTACTTC
TRBJ1-2,TRBV10-3,-,-,CAITGGPQGYTF,TGTGCCATCACGGGGGGGCCACAGGGCTACACCTTC
TRBJ2-1,TRBV7-9,-,-,CASSSPYEQFF,TGTGCCAGCAGCTCCCCGTATGAGCAGTTCTTC
TRBJ2-7,TRBV9,-,TRBD2,CASSVGSGRGPVEQYF,TGTGCCAGCAGCGTAGGAAGCGGGAGAGGACCGGTCGAGCAGTACTTC
TRBJ2-7,TRBV11-3,-,-,CASSLVAASSSYEQYF,TGTGCCAGCAGCTTAGTTGCCGCGTCTAGCTCCTACGAGCAGTACTTC
TRBJ2-7,TRBV11-3,-,-,CASSRDLYAGEQYF,TGTGCCAGCAGCCGAGACTTATACGCCGGGGAGCAGTACTTC
TRBJ2-5,TRBV18,-,-,CASREQGQETQYF,TGTGCCAGCCGAGAGCAGGGTCAAGAGACCCAGTACTTC
TRBJ1-2,TRBV7-9,few,-,CASASGGGYTF,TGTGCCAGCGCCAGTGGGGGCGGCTACACCTTC
TRBJ1-2,TRBV5-6,-,-,CASSSPLIWRKNYGYTF,TGTGCCAGCAGTTCCCCACTAATCTGGAGGAAAAACTATGGCTACACCTTC
TRBJ1-5,TRBV9,once,-,CASSVDTGWPQHF,TGTGCCAGCAGCGTAGATACAGGGTGGCCCCAGCATTTT
TRBJ1-1,TRBV5-4,-,-,CASSSTQGTEAFF,TGTGCCAGCAGCTCAACACAGGGAACTGAAGCTTTCTTT
TRBJ2-3,TRBV30,-,-,CASESGTDTQYF,TGTGCTTCGGAGAGTGGCACAGATACGCAGTATTTT
TRBJ2-1,TRBV29-1,-,-,CSVEAGEGLEQFF,TGCAGCGTTGAAGCGGGAGAGGGGCTTGAGCAGTTCTTC
TRBJ2-2,TRBV7-2,-,TRBD1,CASSFTGTVSGELFF,TGTGCCAGCAGCTTTACCGGGACAGTCAGCGGGGAGCTGTTTTTT
TRBJ1-3,TRBV4-1,-,-,CASSRGEGLASGNTIYF,TGCGCCAGCAGCCGAGGGGAGGGCCTTGCTTCTGGAAACACCATATATTTT
TRBJ2-1,TRBV9,once,-,CASSVEYRDEQFF,TGTGCCAGCAGCGTAGAGTACAGGGATGAGCAGTTCTTC
TRBJ1-2,TRBV18,-,-,CASSPSSQAYGYTF,TGTGCCAGCTCACCCTCGTCACAGGCCTATGGCTACACCTTC
TRBJ1-4,TRBV5-4,-,-,CASSFRDEKLFF,TGTGCCAGCAGCTTCAGGGATGAAAAACTGTTTTTT
TRBJ2-5,TRBV9,-,TRBD2,CASSVSGSETQYF,TGTGCCAGCAGCGTTAGCGGGAGTGAGACCCAGTACTTC
TRBJ1-1,TRBV7-9,-,TRBD1,CASSLGQGIKVGTEAFF,TGTGCCAGCAGCTTGGGACAGGGCATCAAAGTAGGGACTGAAGCTTTCTTT
TRBJ2-3,TRBV9,-,-,CASSPITDTQYF,TGTGCCAGCAGCCCTATCACAGATACGCAGTATTTT
TRBJ2-3,TRBV6-5,-,TRBD2,CASSRDYHRGTQYF,TGTGCCAGCAGTCGGGACTATCACAGAGGTACGCAGTATTTT
TRBJ2-2,TRBV4-2,few,TRBD2,CASSPLGGSVSGELFF,TGTGCCAGCAGCCCGTTGGGGGGGTCGGTAAGCGGGGAGCTGTTTTTT
TRBJ2-2,TRBV5-1,-,-,CASSLDGGNTGELFF,TGCGCCAGCAGCTTGGACGGGGGGAACACCGGGGAGCTGTTTTTT
TRBJ2-2,TRBV19,few,TRBD2,CASSRTSGRGWTGELFF,TGTGCCAGTAGCCGGACTAGCGGGAGGGGATGGACCGGGGAGCTGTTTTTT
TRBJ2-7,TRBV7-9,-,TRBD2,CASSSGTSGSPYEQYF,TGTGCCAGCAGCTCGGGGACTAGCGGGAGCCCCTACGAGCAGTACTTC
TRBJ2-1,TRBV6-4,-,-,CASSYTGGSYNEQFF,TGTGCCAGCAGTTACACTGGGGGGTCCTACAATGAGCAGTTCTTC
TRBJ2-1,TRBV9,-,-,CASSDGLASWDEQFF,TGTGCCAGCAGCGACGGGCTAGCCTCTTGGGATGAGCAGTTCTTC
TRBJ2-2,TRBV11-2,-,TRBD1,CASSTYRGSAGELFF,TGTGCCAGCAGCACGTACAGGGGGTCGGCCGGGGAGCTGTTTTTT
TRBJ2-1,TRBV9,once,TRBD2,CASSPSTSGNDEQFF,TGTGCCAGCAGCCCCTCGACTAGCGGGAACGATGAGCAGTTCTTC